The clone carrying this TCR beta chain was counted a few times. As yet, its antigen is unknown. J was trimmed by 8 bases and V by 2 bases; bases with no gene match: 13. This CDR3 region has 16 residues. Germline lookup yields CDR1 SNHLY and CDR2 FYNNEI. The record originates from a study of identical twins. The study, taken as a whole, reports: Twins' surplus sharing was weaker for beta out-of-frame sequences. Modelling underestimated the level of out-of-frame TCR alpha sharing observed in monozygotic twins.

TCRdb redid the calling of the 5' RACE reads with MiXCR, one entry per CDR3 protein. In the table there are more than 400,000 distinct CDR3 sequences, over 12% of which are singletons. The same sample was also used in a study of yellow fever vaccine responses in identical twins.

The chain uses TRBV2 and TRBJ2-3, with TRBD1 identical over 7 bases. Sequencing input: CD4+ T cells sorted from blood. The sequence was collected from a woman under 30 in good health. The CDR3 protein is CASSEPIQGIQGTQYF. CDR3 bases: TGTGCCAGCAGTGAACCTATACAGGGGATTCAGGGTACGCAGTATTTT.